These 13 T cell receptor beta chains share one sample of origin, sequenced in a study of tumor-infiltrating lymphocytes in primary liver carcinoma. With a constant-region primer, TCR beta cDNA was made from approximately 450 ng of total RNA. ARM-PCR, slightly modified, supplied the TCR beta libraries through three nested multiplex PCR rounds. The first two PCR rounds used TRBV1-TRBV30 forward primers with a C-beta reverse primer, 10 to 11 cycles each. TCRdb reprocessed the multiplex PCR reads via MiXCR and lists one record per CDR3 protein. The sample consists of 300,000 to 350,000 distinct CDR3 sequences, around three fifths of them appearing once. Germline DNA was also extracted, and blood RNA was taken from unsorted whole blood. The sequenced sample was peripheral blood. These receptor sequences come from a woman in her twenties or thirties with primary liver carcinoma and hepatitis B virus infection.

This clonotype was observed many times. The chain couples TRBV10-3 to TRBJ2-6, with 8 bases fitting TRBD1. V lost 4 bases to trimming and J lost 11 bases; unmatched junction nucleotides: 7. Germline V gives CDR1 ENHRY, CDR2 SYGVKD. There are 14 residues in the CDR3. The DNA for the CDR3 is TGTGCCATCAGTGGCGGGACAGGTTCTGACGTCCTGACTTTC. It is translated as CAISGGTGSDVLTF.

This clonotype appeared many times. This chain links TRBV29-1 with TRBJ2-3; 8 bases line up with TRBD2. Germline lookup yields CDR1 SQVTM and CDR2 ANQGSEA. This CDR3 has 13 residues. V lost 4 bases to trimming and J lost 3 bases; unmatched junction nucleotides: 3. CDR3 DNA sequence: TGCAGCGTTGGGACTAGCCCTACAGATACGCAGTATTTT. Encoded protein: CSVGTSPTDTQYF.

Comments on this clonotype: A much larger clone sits a single nucleotide away, making a read error possible. V is TRBV29-1 and J is TRBJ2-1, with TRBD2 matching over 8 bases. Germline V CDR1 and CDR2: SQVTM, ANQGSEA. The CDR3 runs 11 residues. The CDR3 region has the DNA TGCAGCGTTCCAACCGGGACTAGATTCGTCTTC. As protein: CSVPTGTRFVF.

On this clonotype itself: A much larger clone is a single base away; this may be a read error. The V call is TRBV6-2 or TRBV6-3, the J call TRBJ2-3; the D gene could be TRBD1 or TRBD2 (5 bases each). Deletions cut 9 bases from V and 1 base from J, with 14 bases between. CDR3 length equals 14 residues. Germline V gene data show CDR1 as MNHEY and CDR2 as SVGEGT. In nucleotides, the CDR3 is TGTGCCAGAAGTGGGGGAATGGGCACAGATACGCAGTATTTT. Translation gives CARSGGMGTDTQYF.

As to this clonotype: It may be a read error: a sequence one base away is much more abundant. This sequence joins TRBV6-6 and TRBJ2-2; D is unclear. CDR3 length: 13 residues. Germline CDR1 reads MNHNY; CDR2 reads SVGAGI (reference sequence). V shed 10 bases and J shed 5 bases, with 14 bases lying between them. The CDR3 DNA reads as TGTGCCAACAATGTGGGTGGGACCGGGGAGCTGTTTTTT. Its protein product is CANNVGGTGELFF.

This clonotype was observed a few times. The rearrangement joins TRBV14 to TRBJ2-3; 10 bases fit TRBD2. CDR3 length equals 17 residues. The germline V gene encodes CDR1 SGHDN and CDR2 FVKESK. V shed 4 bases and J 2 bases; nucleotides not matched to a gene: 9. CDR3 in DNA: TGTGCCAGCAGCCCACTTCGAACTAGCGGGAACACAGATACGCAGTATTTT. This gives the protein CASSPLRTSGNTDTQYF.

This chain joins TRBV7-8 and TRBJ2-7; no reliable D call. Per germline, CDR1 SGHVS and CDR2 FQNEAQ. CDR3 size: 12 residues. V was clipped by 1 base and J by 6 bases, with 7 bases between them. For the CDR3, the DNA is TGTGCCAGCAGCTTAGGAATGAGCGAGCAGTACTTC. As protein: CASSLGMSEQYF.

A word on this clonotype: This may stem from a read error, because a much larger clone lies one nucleotide away. The V call is TRBV6-1, the J call TRBJ2-2; 10 positions agree with TRBD1. The CDR3 contains 15 residues. After removal of 6 bases from V and 4 bases from J, the junction contained 5 bases not matched to a gene. Germline loops: CDR1 MNHNS, CDR2 SASEGT. The CDR3: CASRTGGVGTGELFF. The CDR3 DNA follows: TGTGCCAGCAGGACAGGGGGCGTAGGCACCGGGGAGCTGTTTTTT.

This clonotype was counted ten times or more. This chain joins TRBV11-2 and TRBJ1-1; 7 positions agree with TRBD1. The V and J ends lost 4 bases and 1 base, in that order; junction bases with no gene match: 6. CDR3 length: 15 amino acids. CDR1 is SGHAT, CDR2 FQNNGV, per germline. CDR3: CASSSWTGGNTEAFF. The DNA of the CDR3 is TGTGCCAGCAGCTCCTGGACAGGCGGGAACACTGAAGCTTTCTTT. Based on the CDR3 plus reference TRBV11-2 and TRBJ1-1, the full variable domain is EAGVAQSPRYKIIEKRQSVAFWCNPISGHATLYWYQQILGQGPKLLIQFQNNGVVDDSQLPKDRFSAERLKGVDSTLKIQPAKLEDSAVYLCASSSWTGGNTEAFFGQGTRLTVV.

This clonotype has a handful of counts. The V and J genes are TRBV5-4 and TRBJ2-1; D gene unclear. The CDR3 spans 12 residues. CDR1 and CDR2 (germline): SGHNT, YYREEE (reference sequence). V lost 0 bases and J lost 9, with 7 bases in between. CDR3 coding DNA: TGTGCCAGCAGCTTGGGTCAGGTTGAGCAGTTCTTC. It is translated as CASSLGQVEQFF.

As regards this clonotype: An end of the junction differs from the germline gene, which may be a read error. The rearrangement joins TRBV11-2 to TRBJ2-7, with TRBD2 identical over 10 bases. The CDR3 is made up of 16 amino acids. The germline V gene encodes CDR1 SGHAT and CDR2 FQNNGV. CDR3 sequence (DNA): TGTGTCAGCAGCTTAGGCACTAGCGGGACTACCTGCGAGCAGTACTTC. As protein: CVSSLGTSGTTCEQYF.

The chain links TRBV29-1 to TRBJ2-3; 9 bases line up with TRBD2. Germline lookup yields CDR1 SQVTM and CDR2 ANQGSEA. This CDR3 spans 14 amino acids. V dropped 5 bases and J dropped 9; count of bases not matched to a gene: 12. CDR3 nucleotide sequence: TGCAGCGTTTTAGCGGGAGTCCCTGGTTTGACGCAGTATTTT. As protein: CSVLAGVPGLTQYF.

With regard to this clonotype: This may be a read error: a much more frequent sequence differs by one nucleotide. The conserved phenylalanine or tryptophan normally closing the CDR3 is absent here, so this likely arose from a read error. This chain connects TRBV4-1 to TRBJ2-7; D unclear. CDR1 MGHRA and CDR2 YSYEKL come from the germline V gene. Trimming took off 6 bases at V and 3 bases at J, with 9 bases between the two ends. This CDR3 is 12 amino acids long. CDR3 sequence reads: CASRGQLYEQYL. DNA of the CDR3: TGCGCCAGCAGAGGCCAGCTCTACGAGCAGTACTTA.